The rows below give T cell receptor beta chains drawn from one sample of a study of cytomegalovirus exposure and HLA in healthy donors. The data were produced by immunoSEQ multiplex PCR, yet TCRdb's version contains in-frame clones alone and is incomplete. There are some 150,000 clones in the sample; around three quarters occur only once, and 1.5% to 2% lies in the top ten. Sequencing was performed on PBMCs. These receptors were collected from a woman between 40 and 55 years old in good health and CMV-seronegative. CDR3s include the opening cysteine and the closing phenylalanine or tryptophan. A D gene is named only where the DNA matches it firmly. Where a row states a size, it is once, few, many or the class of an expanded clone; other rows omit it.

TRBV2	NA	few	TRBJ1-1	15	TGTGCCAGCAGTGAAGGACAGCTATTGAACACTGAAGCTTTCTTT	CASSEGQLLNTEAFF
TRBV4-1	TRBD2	NA	TRBJ2-7	15	TGCGCCAGCAGCCAAGCCGGACTAGCGGCCTACGAGCAGTACTTC	CASSQAGLAAYEQYF
TRBV13	NA	NA	TRBJ1-2	15	TGTGCCAGCAGCGAAGGAGAGGAAGCTAACTATGGCTACACCTTC	CASSEGEEANYGYTF
TRBV10-3	TRBD1	NA	TRBJ1-2	13	TGTGCCATGAGTGGACAGGGCGACTATGGCTACACCTTC	CAMSGQGDYGYTF
TRBV6-5	NA	NA	TRBJ1-1	13	TGTGCCAGCAGTTACGGGCCTAACACTGAAGCTTTCTTT	CASSYGPNTEAFF
TRBV7-8	TRBD2	NA	TRBJ2-1	16	TGTGCCAGCAGCCTCGTAGCGGGGGGGCTTCTAAGTGAGCAGTTCTTC	CASSLVAGGLLSEQFF
TRBV10-2	TRBD2	NA	TRBJ2-7	16	TGCGCCAGCAACCCGGGAGGGCGGAGCCGAAACTACGAGCAGTACTTC	CASNPGGRSRNYEQYF
TRBV5-1	NA	NA	TRBJ1-1	14	TGCGCCAGCAGCTTTACCGTCGGGAACACTGAAGCTTTCTTT	CASSFTVGNTEAFF
TRBV27	NA	NA	TRBJ1-4	15	TGTGCCAGCAGTACATGGCCTGCAACTAATGAAAAACTGTTTTTT	CASSTWPATNEKLFF
TRBV14	TRBD1	NA	TRBJ1-2	14	TGTGCCAGCAGCCAAGAGGACAGGTACTATGGCTACACCTTC	CASSQEDRYYGYTF
TRBV5-4	TRBD2	NA	TRBJ2-7	15	TGTGCCAGCAGCTTAAGGCTAGCGGGAGTGTACGAGCAGTACTTC	CASSLRLAGVYEQYF
TRBV2	NA	once	TRBJ1-3	18	TGTGCCAGCAGGGGGGCAGACTCTTTATACTCTGGAAACATCGCCATATATTTT	CASRGADSLYSGNIAIYF
TRBV27	TRBD1	NA	TRBJ2-7	18	TGTGCCAGCAGTACTTACGAGGGGGACAGGTTACACTCCTACGAGCAGTACTTC	CASSTYEGDRLHSYEQYF
TRBV6-5	TRBD1	NA	TRBJ1-1	16	TGTGCCAGCAGTTACCCTGGGACAGGGGGGTACACTGAAGCTTTCTTT	CASSYPGTGGYTEAFF
TRBV5-1	TRBD2	NA	TRBJ2-5	17	TGCGCCAGCAGCTTGGCGGGACTAGCGGGGGGTGGAGAGACCCAGTACTTC	CASSLAGLAGGGETQYF
TRBV6-5	TRBD1	NA	TRBJ2-2	15	TGTGCCAGCAGTTTTGGACAGGGGGCGACCGGGGAGCTGTTTTTT	CASSFGQGATGELFF
TRBV21-1	NA	few	TRBJ1-4	14	TGTGCCAGGACAGGGGCGAGATACAATGAAAAACTGTTTTTT	CARTGARYNEKLFF
TRBV6-5	NA	once	TRBJ1-1	12	TGTGCCAGCACCTCTCTAAGGGGGGAAGCTTTCTTT	CASTSLRGEAFF
TRBV6-1	NA	NA	TRBJ1-2	14	TGTGCCAGCAGCCAGGGTGAGGGGGTCTATGGCTACACCTTC	CASSQGEGVYGYTF
TRBV18	TRBD1	NA	TRBJ1-2	13	TGTGCCAGCTCAGCCCGGGACAGGGGCCAGCTATTTTTC	CASSARDRGQLFF
TRBV28	TRBD1	NA	TRBJ2-2	15	TGTGCCAGCAGTCGCAGGGGGCTGAGGACCGGGGAGCTGTTTTTT	CASSRRGLRTGELFF
TRBV28	TRBD1	NA	TRBJ1-2	11	TGTGCCAGCAGTGCAGGGGGGGGCTACACCTTC	CASSAGGGYTF
TRBV19	NA	NA	TRBJ1-2	12	TGTGCCAGTACCGGGAGAAACTATGGCTACACCTTC	CASTGRNYGYTF
TRBV4-1	NA	NA	TRBJ2-7	16	TGCGCCAGCAGCCTCACCTCCCGTTCCACTACCTACGAGCAGTACTTC	CASSLTSRSTTYEQYF
TRBV6-5	NA	few	TRBJ1-2	13	TGTGCCAGCAGTTACTTGTCAAACTATGGCTACACCTTC	CASSYLSNYGYTF
TRBV5-1	NA	NA	TRBJ2-2	15	TGCGCCAGCAGCGCCCTTGCGGGTCCAGGCGGGGAGCTGTTTTTT	CASSALAGPGGELFF